This T cell receptor (beta chain) stems from a study of T-cell memory formation after mild COVID-19. Study-level points and caveats: Researchers report contracting CD4+ clones mostly in CM and EM, with CD8+ clones in EMRA.

Trimming removed 5 bases at V and 8 bases at J, with 16 bases between. Germline CDR1 reads SEHNR; CDR2 reads FQNEAQ (reference sequence). The CDR3 length is 14 residues. The TCR alpha and TCR beta cDNA libraries, bearing sample barcodes and UMIs, were generated by 5'RACE using constant-segment primers. Each CDR3 protein is one row after TCRdb ran MiXCR on the 5' RACE reads. The profile shows hundreds of thousands of distinct CDR3 sequences, approximately 25% of them singletons. In the case of this clonotype: Its specificity is unknown.

J is TRBJ2-1 and V is TRBV7-9; D uncertain. Sequenced material: PBMCs or a T cell subset sorted from them (not recorded which). This receptor was taken from an adult woman who had mild COVID-19 (a few samples of this study predate the infection). Cell type and time point are not known. The CDR3 DNA sequence: TGTGCCAGCAGCCCCCTAGAGTCTAGGGATGAGCAGTTCTTC. This codes for CASSPLESRDEQFF. The whole variable domain, remainder taken from reference TRBV7-9 and TRBJ2-1, is DTGVSQNPRHKITKRGQNVTFRCDPISEHNRLYWYRQTLGQGPEFLTYFQNEAQLEKSRLLSDRFSAERPKGSFSTLEIQRTEQGDSAMYLCASSPLESRDEQFFGPGTRLTVL.